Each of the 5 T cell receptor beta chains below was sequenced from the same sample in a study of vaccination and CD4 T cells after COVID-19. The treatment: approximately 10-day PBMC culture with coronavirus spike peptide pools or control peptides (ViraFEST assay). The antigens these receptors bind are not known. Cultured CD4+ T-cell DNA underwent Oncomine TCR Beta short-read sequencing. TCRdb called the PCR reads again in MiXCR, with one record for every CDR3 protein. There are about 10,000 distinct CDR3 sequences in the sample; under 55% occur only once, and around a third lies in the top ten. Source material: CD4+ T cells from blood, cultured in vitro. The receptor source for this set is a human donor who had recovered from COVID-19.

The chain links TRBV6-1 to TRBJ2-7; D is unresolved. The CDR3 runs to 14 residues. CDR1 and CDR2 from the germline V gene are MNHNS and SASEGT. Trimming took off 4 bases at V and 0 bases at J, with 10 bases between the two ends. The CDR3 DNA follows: TGTGCCAGCAGTGTTCCCCAGGTCTCCTACGAGCAGTACTTC. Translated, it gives CASSVPQVSYEQYF.

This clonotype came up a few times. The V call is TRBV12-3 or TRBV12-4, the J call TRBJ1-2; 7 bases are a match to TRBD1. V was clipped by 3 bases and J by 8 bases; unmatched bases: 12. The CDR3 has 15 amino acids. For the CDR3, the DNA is TGTGCCAGCAGTTTCGGGGCAGGGGGAACATGGGGCTACACCTTC. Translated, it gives CASSFGAGGTWGYTF.

Here the CDR3 DNA reads TGTGCCAGTAGTCAGGACAGGGTGACTGCGCAGTATTTT. As protein: CASSQDRVTAQYF. This rearrangement joins TRBV19 to TRBJ2-3; 8 positions match TRBD1. The CDR3 runs 13 residues. CDR1 is LNHDA and CDR2 is SQIVND in the germline V gene (reference sequence). After removal of 5 bases from V and 10 bases from J, the junction contained 8 bases not matched to a gene.

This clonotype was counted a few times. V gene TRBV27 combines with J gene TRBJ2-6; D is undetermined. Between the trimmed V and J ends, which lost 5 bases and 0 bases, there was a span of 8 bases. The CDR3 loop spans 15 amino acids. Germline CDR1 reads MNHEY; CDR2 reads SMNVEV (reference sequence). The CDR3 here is CASSPTHSGANVLTF. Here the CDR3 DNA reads TGTGCCAGCAGTCCCACTCACTCTGGGGCCAACGTCCTGACTTTC.

The CDR3 loop is CATTHFGESGGPYNEQFF. The CDR3, as DNA: TGTGCCACCACCCATTTCGGGGAATCGGGGGGTCCCTACAATGAGCAGTTCTTC. V usage is TRBV24-1 and J usage is TRBJ2-1; 7 bases map to TRBD2. Germline trimming cut 8 bases from V and 2 bases from J; bases unmatched to any gene: 17. Germline V gives CDR1 KGHDR, CDR2 SFDVKD. The CDR3 is 18 amino acids.